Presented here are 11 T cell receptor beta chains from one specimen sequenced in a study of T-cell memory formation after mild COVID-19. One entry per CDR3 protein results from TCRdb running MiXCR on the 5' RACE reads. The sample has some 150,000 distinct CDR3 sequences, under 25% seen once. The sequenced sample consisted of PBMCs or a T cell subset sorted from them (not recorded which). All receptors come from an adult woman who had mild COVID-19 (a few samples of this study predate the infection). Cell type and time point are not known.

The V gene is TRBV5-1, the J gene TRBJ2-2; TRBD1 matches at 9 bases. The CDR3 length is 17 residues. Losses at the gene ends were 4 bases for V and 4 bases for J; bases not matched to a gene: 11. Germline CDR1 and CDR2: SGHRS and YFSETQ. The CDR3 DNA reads TGCGCCAGCAGCGGCGCACTCGGACAGGGGCGCACCGGGGAGCTGTTTTTT. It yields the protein CASSGALGQGRTGELFF.

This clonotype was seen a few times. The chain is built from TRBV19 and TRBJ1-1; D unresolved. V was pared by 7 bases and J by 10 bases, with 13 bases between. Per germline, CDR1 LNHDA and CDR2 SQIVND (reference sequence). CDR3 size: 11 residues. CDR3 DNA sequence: TGTGCCAGTAAAGGTCAGGACGGAGCTTTCTTT. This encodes CASKGQDGAFF.

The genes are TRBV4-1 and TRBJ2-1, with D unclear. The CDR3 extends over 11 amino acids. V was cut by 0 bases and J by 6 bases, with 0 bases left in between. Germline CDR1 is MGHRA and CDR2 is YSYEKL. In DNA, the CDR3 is TGCGCCAGCAGCCAAGACAATGAGCAGTTCTTC. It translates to CASSQDNEQFF.

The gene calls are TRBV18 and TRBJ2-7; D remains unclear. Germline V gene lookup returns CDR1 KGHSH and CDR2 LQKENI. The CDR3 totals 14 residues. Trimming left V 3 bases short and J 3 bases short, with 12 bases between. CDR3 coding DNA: TGTGCCAGCTCACCGCTACAGTCCGTCTACGAGCAGTACTTC. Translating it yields CASSPLQSVYEQYF.

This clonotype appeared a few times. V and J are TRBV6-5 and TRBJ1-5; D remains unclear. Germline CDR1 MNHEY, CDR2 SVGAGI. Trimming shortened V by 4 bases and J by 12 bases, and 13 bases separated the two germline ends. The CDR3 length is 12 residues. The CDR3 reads CASSSGGEDQHF. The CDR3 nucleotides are TGTGCCAGCAGTTCAGGCGGGGAAGACCAGCATTTT.

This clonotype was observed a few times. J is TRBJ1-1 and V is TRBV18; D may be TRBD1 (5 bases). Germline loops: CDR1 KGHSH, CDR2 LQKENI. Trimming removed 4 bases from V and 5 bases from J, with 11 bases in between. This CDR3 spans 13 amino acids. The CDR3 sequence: CASSLLWGTEAFF. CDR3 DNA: TGTGCCAGCTCACTTCTCTGGGGGACTGAAGCTTTCTTT.

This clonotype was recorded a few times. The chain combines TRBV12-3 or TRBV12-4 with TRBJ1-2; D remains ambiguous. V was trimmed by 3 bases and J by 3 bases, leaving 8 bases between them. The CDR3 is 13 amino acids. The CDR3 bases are TGTGCCAGCAGTTTTCGCCCACACTATGGCTACACCTTC. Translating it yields CASSFRPHYGYTF.

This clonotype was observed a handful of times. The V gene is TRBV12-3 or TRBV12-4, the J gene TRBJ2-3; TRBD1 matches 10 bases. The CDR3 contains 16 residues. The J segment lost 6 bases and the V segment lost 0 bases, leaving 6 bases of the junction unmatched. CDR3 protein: CASSLAGQGIGDTQYF. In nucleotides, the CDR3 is TGTGCCAGCAGTTTAGCGGGACAGGGGATAGGGGATACGCAGTATTTT.

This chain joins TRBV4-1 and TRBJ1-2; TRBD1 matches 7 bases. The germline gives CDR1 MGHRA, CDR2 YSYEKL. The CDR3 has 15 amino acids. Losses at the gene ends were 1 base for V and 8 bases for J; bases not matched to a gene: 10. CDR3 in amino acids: CASSQVGSGGSGYTF. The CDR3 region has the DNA TGCGCCAGCAGCCAAGTAGGGTCAGGGGGATCGGGCTACACCTTC.

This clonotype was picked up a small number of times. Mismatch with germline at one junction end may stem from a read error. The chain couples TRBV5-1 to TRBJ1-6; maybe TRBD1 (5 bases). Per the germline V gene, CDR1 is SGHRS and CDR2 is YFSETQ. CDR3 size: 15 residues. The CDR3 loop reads CASILGQGINSPLHF. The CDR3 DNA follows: TGCGCCAGCATCTTGGGGCAGGGAATTAATTCACCCCTCCACTTT. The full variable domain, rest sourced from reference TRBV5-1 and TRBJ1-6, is KAGVTQTPRYLIKTRGQQVTLSCSPISGHRSVSWYQQTPGQGLQFLFEYFSETQRNKGNFPGRFSGRQFSNSRSEMNVSTLELGDSALYLCASILGQGINSPLHFGNGTRLTVT.

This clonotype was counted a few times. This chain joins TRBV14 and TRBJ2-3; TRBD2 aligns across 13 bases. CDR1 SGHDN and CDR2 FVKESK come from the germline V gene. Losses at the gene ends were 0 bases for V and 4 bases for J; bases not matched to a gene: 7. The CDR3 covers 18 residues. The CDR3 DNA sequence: TGTGCCAGCAGCCAAGATCGGAGGACTAGCGGGAGAGCAGATACGCAGTATTTT. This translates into CASSQDRRTSGRADTQYF.